This TCR beta chain was recovered during a study of early T cells in non-severe SARS-CoV-2 infection. Study-level background: Sequenced bulk RNA came from whole blood that was unsorted, and chains were unpaired.

MiXCR, run by TCRdb on the 5' RACE reads, gives a single entry per CDR3 protein. The sample lists tens of thousands of distinct CDR3 sequences; around 7% were seen once. The CDR3 runs to 15 residues. J gave up 8 bases and V 3 bases, and 7 bases lay outside the gene matches. This clonotype was detected many times. Sequencing was performed on whole blood. The chain couples TRBV12-3 or TRBV12-4 to TRBJ1-6, with 7 positions matching TRBD1. The receptor's source is an adult who was a healthcare worker with PCR-confirmed SARS-CoV-2 infection or an uninfected control (not recorded which). This CDR3 is CASSLGDSSDSPLHF. The DNA for the CDR3 is TGTGCCAGCAGTTTGGGGGACAGCTCTGATTCACCCCTCCACTTT.